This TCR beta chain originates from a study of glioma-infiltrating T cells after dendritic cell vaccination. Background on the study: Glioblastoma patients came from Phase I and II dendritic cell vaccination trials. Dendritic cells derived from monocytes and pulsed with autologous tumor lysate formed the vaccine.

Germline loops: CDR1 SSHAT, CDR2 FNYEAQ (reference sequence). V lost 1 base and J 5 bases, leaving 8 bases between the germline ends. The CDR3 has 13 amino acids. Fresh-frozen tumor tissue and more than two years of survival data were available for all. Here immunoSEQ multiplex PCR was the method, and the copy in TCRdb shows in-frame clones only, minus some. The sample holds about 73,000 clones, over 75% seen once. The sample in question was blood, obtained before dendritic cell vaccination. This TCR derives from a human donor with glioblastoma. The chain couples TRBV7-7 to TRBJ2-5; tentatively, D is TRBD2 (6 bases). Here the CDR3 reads CASSLGSGETQYF. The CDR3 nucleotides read TGTGCCAGCAGCTTAGGCAGCGGGGAGACCCAGTACTTC.